This T cell receptor (beta chain) was captured in a study of T-cell reconstitution after alpha-beta-depleted transplantation in children. Unique molecular identifiers were incorporated when the TCRbeta library was constructed. TCRdb analysed the PCR reads with MiXCR anew, one entry per CDR3 protein. The sample consists of 400,000 to 550,000 distinct CDR3 sequences, roughly a tenth of them appearing once. Of note for this clonotype: Its antigen is as yet unknown.

Whole-study results and caveats: Elevated TCRbeta diversity at day 60 was traced, in some patients, to surviving recipient T cells and thymic progenitors. Fresh T-cell production supplied most of the T-cell counts and diversity seen one year after transplant.

Germline values: CDR1 SGHVS, CDR2 FQNEAQ. The CDR3 has 15 residues. V was pared by 2 bases and J by 2 bases, with 13 bases between. This clonotype was obtained from a child aged 2 to 15 with inherited bone marrow failure, due to receive a stem cell transplant. The chain employs TRBV7-8 and TRBJ2-7, with D perhaps TRBD1 (5 bases). Sequenced here: PBMCs, sampled before TCRalphabeta/CD19-depleted stem cell transplant. The CDR3 bases are TGTGCCAGCAGCTTACACAGGCGCGGAACCTACGAGCAGTACTTC. Translating it yields CASSLHRRGTYEQYF.